This T cell receptor (beta chain) originates from a study of beta chain features in type 1 diabetes. For the study at large: Age and gender were similar between patients and healthy donors, as were cell yields. Overall study findings and caveats: Moderate yet significant TCRB CDR3 shortening was seen in Type 1 diabetes patients in all four CD4+ subsets.

The entirety of the isolated RNA underwent reverse transcription, so expressed TCRB transcripts were sequenced. Sequencing was performed with immunoSEQ multiplex PCR; in TCRdb, only in-frame clones are kept and a portion is missing. The table records around 300,000 clones, 7% to 9% of them present only once. In this sample, this clone turned up many times. What it recognizes is unknown. The source material was central memory CD4+ T cells from blood. The source of this sequence is a woman aged 18 to 35 in good health.

CDR3: CASTALNQPQHF. CDR3 nucleotides: TGTGCCAGCACGGCGCTTAATCAGCCCCAGCATTTT. The V gene is TRBV7-9, the J gene TRBJ1-5; no clear D. CDR3 length: 12 residues. V was cut by 7 bases and J by 4 bases, with 8 bases left in between. CDR1 SEHNR and CDR2 FQNEAQ come from the germline V gene (reference sequence). The full variable domain, in which reference TRBV7-9 and TRBJ1-5 provide the parts outside the CDR3, is DTGVSQNPRHKITKRGQNVTFRCDPISEHNRLYWYRQTLGQGPEFLTYFQNEAQLEKSRLLSDRFSAERPKGSFSTLEIQRTEQGDSAMYLCASTALNQPQHFGDGTRLSIL.